This TCR beta chain is drawn from a study of patients and donors after allogeneic stem cell transplantation. TCRdb re-derived calls from the RT-PCR reads in MiXCR, one entry per CDR3 protein. The sample consists of 800,000 to 1,000,000 distinct CDR3 sequences, about 20% of them appearing once. Trimming pared 6 bases from V and 11 bases from J, leaving 11 bases between. The CDR3 covers 12 residues. Germline CDR1 and CDR2: MNHEY and SVGAGI. Sequencing was performed on blood, either unsorted or a sorted T cell fraction (not recorded which). The receptor's source is a human donor who was either an allogeneic HSCT recipient or a stem cell or donor lymphocyte infusion donor (not recorded which). It is not recorded whose cells these are; they may come from a transplant donor. J is TRBJ1-6 and V is TRBV6-5; the D is unclear. The CDR3 coding sequence is TGTGCCAGCAGGATTCGACAAGCACCCCTCCACTTT. It encodes CASRIRQAPLHF.